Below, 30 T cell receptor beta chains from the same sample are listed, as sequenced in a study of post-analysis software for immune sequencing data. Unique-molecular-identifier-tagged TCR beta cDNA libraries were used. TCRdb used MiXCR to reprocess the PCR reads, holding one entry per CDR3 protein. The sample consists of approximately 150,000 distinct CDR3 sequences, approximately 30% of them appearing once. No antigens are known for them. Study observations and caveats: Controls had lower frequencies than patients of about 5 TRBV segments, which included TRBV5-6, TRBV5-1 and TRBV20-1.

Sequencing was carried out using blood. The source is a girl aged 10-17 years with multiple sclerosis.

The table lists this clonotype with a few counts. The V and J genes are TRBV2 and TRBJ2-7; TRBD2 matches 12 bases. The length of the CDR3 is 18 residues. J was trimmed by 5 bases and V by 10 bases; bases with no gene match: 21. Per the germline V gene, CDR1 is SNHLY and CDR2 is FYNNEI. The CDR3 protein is CATQGALLLAGGSDEQYF. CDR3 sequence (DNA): TGTGCCACCCAAGGGGCGTTGCTCCTAGCGGGAGGGTCGGACGAGCAGTACTTC.

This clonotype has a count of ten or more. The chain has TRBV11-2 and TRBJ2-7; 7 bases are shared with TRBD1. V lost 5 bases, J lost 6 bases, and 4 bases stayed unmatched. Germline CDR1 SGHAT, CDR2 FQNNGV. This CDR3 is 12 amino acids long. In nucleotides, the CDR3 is TGTGCCAGCAGCATGACAGGGATCGAGCAGTACTTC. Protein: CASSMTGIEQYF.

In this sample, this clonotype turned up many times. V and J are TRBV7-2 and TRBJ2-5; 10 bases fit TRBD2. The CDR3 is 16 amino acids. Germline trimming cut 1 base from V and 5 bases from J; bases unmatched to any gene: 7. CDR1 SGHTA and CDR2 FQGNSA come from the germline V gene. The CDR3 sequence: CASSLEASGSWETQYF. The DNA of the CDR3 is TGTGCCAGCAGCTTAGAGGCTAGCGGGAGCTGGGAGACCCAGTACTTC.

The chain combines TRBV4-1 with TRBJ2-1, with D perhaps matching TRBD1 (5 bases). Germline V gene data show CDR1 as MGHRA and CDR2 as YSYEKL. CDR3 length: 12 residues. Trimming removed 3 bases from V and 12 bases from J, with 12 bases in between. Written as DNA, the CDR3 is TGCGCCAGCAGCCATTATGGGGCTTTGCAGTTCTTC. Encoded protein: CASSHYGALQFF.

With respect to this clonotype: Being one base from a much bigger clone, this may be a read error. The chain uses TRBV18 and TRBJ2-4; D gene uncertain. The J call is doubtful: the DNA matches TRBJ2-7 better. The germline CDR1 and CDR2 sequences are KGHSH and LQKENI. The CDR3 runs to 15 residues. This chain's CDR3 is CASSPPNSHPGEQYF. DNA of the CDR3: TGTGCCAGCTCACCACCGAATAGCCACCCCGGCGAGCAGTACTTC.

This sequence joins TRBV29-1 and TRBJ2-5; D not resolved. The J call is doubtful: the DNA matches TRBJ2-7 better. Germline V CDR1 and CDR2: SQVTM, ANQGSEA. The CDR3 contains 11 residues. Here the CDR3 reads CSVELDYEQYF. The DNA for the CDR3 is TGCAGCGTTGAACTAGACTACGAGCAGTACTTC.

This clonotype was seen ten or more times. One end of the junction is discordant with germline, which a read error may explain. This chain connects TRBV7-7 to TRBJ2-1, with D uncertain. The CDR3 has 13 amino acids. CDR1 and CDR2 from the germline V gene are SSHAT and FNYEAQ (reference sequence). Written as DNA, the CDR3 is TGTGCTAGCAGCATAGGGCCCGGGAATGAGCAGTTCTTC. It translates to CASSIGPGNEQFF.

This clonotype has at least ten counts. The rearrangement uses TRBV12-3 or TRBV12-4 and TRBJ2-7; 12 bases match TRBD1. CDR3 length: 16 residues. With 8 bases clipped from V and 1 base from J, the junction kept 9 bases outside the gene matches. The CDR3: CASGPGQGAGSYEQYF. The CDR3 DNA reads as TGTGCCAGCGGTCCGGGACAGGGGGCTGGGTCCTACGAGCAGTACTTC.

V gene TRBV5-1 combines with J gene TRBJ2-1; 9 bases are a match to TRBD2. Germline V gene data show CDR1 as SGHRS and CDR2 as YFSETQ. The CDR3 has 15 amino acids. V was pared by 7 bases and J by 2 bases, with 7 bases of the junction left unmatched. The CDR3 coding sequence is TGCGCCAGCGGTGCGACTAGCGGAGCCTACAATGAGCAGTTCTTC. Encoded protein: CASGATSGAYNEQFF.

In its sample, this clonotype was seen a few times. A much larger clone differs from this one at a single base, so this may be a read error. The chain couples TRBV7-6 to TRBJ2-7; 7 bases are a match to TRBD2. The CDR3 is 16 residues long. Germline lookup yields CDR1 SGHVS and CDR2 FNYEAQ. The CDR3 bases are TGTGCCGGCAGCTTCGCTTACGGCGGGAGCTCCTACGAGCAGTACTTC. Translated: CAGSFAYGGSSYEQYF.

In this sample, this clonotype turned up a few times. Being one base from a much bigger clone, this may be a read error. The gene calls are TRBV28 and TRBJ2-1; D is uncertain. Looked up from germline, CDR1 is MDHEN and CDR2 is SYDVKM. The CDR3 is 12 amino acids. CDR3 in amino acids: CTSSLSYNEQFF. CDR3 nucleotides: TGTACCAGCAGTTTAAGCTACAATGAGCAGTTCTTC. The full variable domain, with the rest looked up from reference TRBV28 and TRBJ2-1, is DVKVTQSSRYLVKRTGEKVFLECVQDMDHENMFWYRQDPGLGLRLIYFSYDVKMKEKGDIPEGYSVSREKKERFSLILESASTNQTSMYLCTSSLSYNEQFFGPGTRLTVL.

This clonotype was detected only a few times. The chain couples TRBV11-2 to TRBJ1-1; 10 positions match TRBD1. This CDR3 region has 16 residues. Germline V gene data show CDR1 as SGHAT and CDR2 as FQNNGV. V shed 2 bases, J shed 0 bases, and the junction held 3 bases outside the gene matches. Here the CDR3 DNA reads TGTGCCAGCAGCTTATGGACAGGGGGGATGAACACTGAAGCTTTCTTT. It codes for CASSLWTGGMNTEAFF.

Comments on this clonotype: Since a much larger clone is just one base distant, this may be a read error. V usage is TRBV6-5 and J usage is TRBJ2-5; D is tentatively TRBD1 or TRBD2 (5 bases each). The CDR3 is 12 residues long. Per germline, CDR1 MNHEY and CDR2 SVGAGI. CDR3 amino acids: CASWGRTEIQYF. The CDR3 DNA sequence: TGTGCCAGCTGGGGACGTACGGAGATCCAGTACTTC.

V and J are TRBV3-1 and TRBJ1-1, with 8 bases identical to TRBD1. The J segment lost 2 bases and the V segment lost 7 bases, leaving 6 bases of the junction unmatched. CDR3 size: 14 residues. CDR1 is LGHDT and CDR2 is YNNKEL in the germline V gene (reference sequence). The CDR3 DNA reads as TGTGCCAGCAACCTAGGACAGGGCAACACTGAAGCTTTCTTT. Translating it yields CASNLGQGNTEAFF.

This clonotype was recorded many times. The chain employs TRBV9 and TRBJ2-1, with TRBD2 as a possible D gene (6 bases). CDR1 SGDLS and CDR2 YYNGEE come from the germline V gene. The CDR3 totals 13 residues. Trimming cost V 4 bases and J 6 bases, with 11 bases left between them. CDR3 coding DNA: TGTGCCAGCAGCACCGGACTACCCAATGAGCAGTTCTTC. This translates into CASSTGLPNEQFF.

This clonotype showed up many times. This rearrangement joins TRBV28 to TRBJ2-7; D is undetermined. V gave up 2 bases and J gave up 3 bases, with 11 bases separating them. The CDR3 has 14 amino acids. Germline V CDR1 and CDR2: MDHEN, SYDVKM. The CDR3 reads CASSLERRYYEQYF. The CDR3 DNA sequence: TGTGCCAGCAGTTTAGAAAGAAGATACTACGAGCAGTACTTC.

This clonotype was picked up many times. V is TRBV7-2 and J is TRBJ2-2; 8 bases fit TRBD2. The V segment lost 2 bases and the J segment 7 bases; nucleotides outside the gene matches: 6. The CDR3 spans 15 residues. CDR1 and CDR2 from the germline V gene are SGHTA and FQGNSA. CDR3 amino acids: CASSLTSGYHGELFF. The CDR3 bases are TGTGCCAGCAGCTTAACTAGCGGATACCACGGGGAGCTGTTTTTT.

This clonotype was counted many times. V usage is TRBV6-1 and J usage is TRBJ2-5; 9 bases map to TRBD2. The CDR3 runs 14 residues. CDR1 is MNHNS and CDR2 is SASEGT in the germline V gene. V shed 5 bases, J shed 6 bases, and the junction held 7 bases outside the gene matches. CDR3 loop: CASSTGTSLQTQYF. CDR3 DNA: TGTGCCAGCAGTACCGGGACTAGCCTCCAGACCCAGTACTTC.

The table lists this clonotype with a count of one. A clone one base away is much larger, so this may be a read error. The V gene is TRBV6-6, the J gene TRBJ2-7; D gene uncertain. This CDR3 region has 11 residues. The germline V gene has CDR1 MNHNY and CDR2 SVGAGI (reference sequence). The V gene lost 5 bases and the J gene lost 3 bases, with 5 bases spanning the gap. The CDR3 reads CASSEFYEQYF. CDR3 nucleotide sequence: TGTGCCAGCAGTGAGTTCTACGAGCAGTACTTC.

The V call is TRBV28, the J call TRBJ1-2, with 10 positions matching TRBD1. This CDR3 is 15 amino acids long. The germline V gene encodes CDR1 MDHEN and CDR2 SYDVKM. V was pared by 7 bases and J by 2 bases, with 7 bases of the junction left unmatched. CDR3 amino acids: CASTGQGPLNYGYTF. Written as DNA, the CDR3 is TGTGCCAGCACGGGACAGGGGCCTCTAAACTATGGCTACACCTTC.

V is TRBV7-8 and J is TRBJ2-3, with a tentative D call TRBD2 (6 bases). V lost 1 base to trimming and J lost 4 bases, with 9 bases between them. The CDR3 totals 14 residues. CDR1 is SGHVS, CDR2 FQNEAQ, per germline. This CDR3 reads CASSLGASADTQYF. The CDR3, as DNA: TGTGCCAGCAGCTTAGGGGCTAGCGCAGATACGCAGTATTTT.

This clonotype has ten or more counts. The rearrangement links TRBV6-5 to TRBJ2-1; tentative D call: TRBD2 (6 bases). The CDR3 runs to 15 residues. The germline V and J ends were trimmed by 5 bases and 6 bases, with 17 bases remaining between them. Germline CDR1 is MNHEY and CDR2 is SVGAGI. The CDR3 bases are TGTGCCAGCAGTCCGTTCGGGGGTCGGTCCAATGAGCAGTTCTTC. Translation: CASSPFGGRSNEQFF.

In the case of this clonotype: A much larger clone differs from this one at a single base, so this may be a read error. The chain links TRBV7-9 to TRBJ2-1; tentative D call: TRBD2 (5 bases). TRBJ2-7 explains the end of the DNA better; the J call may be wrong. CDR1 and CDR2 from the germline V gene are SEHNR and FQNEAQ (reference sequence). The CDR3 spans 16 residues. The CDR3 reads CASSLGGGNRANEQYF. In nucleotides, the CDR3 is TGTGCCAGCAGCTTAGGAGGAGGTAACCGGGCGAATGAGCAGTACTTC.

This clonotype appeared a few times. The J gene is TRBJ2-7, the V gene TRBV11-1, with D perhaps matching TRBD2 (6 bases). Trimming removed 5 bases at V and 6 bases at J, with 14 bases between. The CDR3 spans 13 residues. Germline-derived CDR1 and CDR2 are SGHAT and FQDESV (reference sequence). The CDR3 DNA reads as TGTGCCAGCAGCCGCCTTGGGGGGTCCGAGCAGTACTTC. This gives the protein CASSRLGGSEQYF.

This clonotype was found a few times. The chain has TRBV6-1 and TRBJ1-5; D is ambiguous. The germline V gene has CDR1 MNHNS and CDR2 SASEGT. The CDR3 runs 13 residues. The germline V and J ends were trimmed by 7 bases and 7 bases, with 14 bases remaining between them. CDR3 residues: CASTSLGWQPQHF. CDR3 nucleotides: TGTGCCAGCACCTCACTGGGCTGGCAGCCCCAGCATTTT.

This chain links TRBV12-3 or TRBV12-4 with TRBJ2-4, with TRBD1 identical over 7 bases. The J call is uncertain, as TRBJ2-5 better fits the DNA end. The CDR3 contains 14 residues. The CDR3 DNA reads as TGTGCCAGCCAAGGTTACAGGGGACAAGAGACCCAGTACTTC. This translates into CASQGYRGQETQYF.

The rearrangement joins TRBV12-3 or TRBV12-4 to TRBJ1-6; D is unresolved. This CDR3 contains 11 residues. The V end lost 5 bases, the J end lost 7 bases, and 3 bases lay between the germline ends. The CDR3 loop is CASSRNSPLHF. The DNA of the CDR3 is TGTGCCAGCAGTCGGAATTCACCCCTCCACTTT.

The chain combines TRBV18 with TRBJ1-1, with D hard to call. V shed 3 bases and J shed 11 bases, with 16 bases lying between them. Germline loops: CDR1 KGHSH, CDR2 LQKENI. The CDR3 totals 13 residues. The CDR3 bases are TGTGCCAGCTCACCCTTGGACCGCGATCGGGCTTTCTTT. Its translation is CASSPLDRDRAFF.

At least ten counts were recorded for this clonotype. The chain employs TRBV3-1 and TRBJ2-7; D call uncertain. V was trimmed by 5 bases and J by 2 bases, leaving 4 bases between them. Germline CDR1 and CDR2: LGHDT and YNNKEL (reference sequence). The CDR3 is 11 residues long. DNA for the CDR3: TGTGCCAGCAGCGACGCCTACGAGCAGTACTTC. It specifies CASSDAYEQYF.

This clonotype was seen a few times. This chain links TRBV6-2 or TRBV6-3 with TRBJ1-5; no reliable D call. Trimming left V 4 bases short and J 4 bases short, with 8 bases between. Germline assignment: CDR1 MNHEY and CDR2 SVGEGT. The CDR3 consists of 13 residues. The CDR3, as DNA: TGTGCCAGCAGTTCCCAGAGGAATCAGCCCCAGCATTTT. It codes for CASSSQRNQPQHF.